The rows below give T cell receptor beta chains drawn from one sample of a study of spatial heterogeneity in lung cancer. One entry per CDR3 protein, called by TCRdb with MiXCR from the 5' RACE reads. The data show roughly 48,000 distinct CDR3 sequences, roughly 5% seen once. The source was PBMCs, collected at surgery. Receptors were obtained from a male donor with early-stage non-small cell lung cancer. Both conserved end residues are part of each CDR3. A D gene is named only where the DNA matches it firmly. Only part of the rows carry a size: once, few, many, or a class if the clone is expanded.

d_gene: TRBD2; len: 17; abundance: few; j_gene: TRBJ2-5; v_gene: TRBV20-1; CDR3aa: CSASWGTSGRLQETQYF; CDR3nt: TGCAGTGCATCCTGGGGAACTAGCGGGAGATTACAAGAGACCCAGTACTTC
d_gene: .; len: 18; abundance: many; j_gene: TRBJ1-5; v_gene: TRBV9; CDR3aa: CASSVDGRTCRDHQPQHF; CDR3nt: TGTGCCAGCAGCGTAGACGGCCGAACCTGCAGGGACCATCAGCCCCAGCATTTT
d_gene: .; len: 14; abundance: many; j_gene: TRBJ2-7; v_gene: TRBV4-2; CDR3aa: CASSRLAQGYEQYF; CDR3nt: TGTGCCAGCAGCCGCCTCGCACAGGGCTACGAGCAGTACTTC
d_gene: .; len: 15; abundance: many; j_gene: TRBJ2-2; v_gene: TRBV4-1; CDR3aa: CASSQDSTSWGELFF; CDR3nt: TGCGCCAGCAGCCAAGACAGTACTAGCTGGGGGGAGCTGTTTTTT
d_gene: TRBD1; len: 14; abundance: many; j_gene: TRBJ2-2; v_gene: TRBV12-3/TRBV12-4; CDR3aa: CASTPGTGHGELFF; CDR3nt: TGTGCCAGCACTCCCGGGACAGGGCACGGGGAGCTGTTTTTT
d_gene: .; len: 13; abundance: few; j_gene: TRBJ1-5; v_gene: TRBV20-1; CDR3aa: CSAGTGGNQPQHF; CDR3nt: TGCAGTGCTGGGACGGGAGGCAATCAGCCCCAGCATTTT
d_gene: TRBD1; len: 14; abundance: many; j_gene: TRBJ1-1; v_gene: TRBV20-1; CDR3aa: CSAVSPRGTTEAFF; CDR3nt: TGCAGTGCTGTATCTCCCAGGGGGACAACTGAAGCTTTCTTT
d_gene: TRBD1; len: 14; abundance: many; j_gene: TRBJ2-2; v_gene: TRBV28; CDR3aa: CASSLSKGDRRLFF; CDR3nt: TGTGCCAGCAGTTTATCAAAGGGGGACAGGCGACTGTTTTTT
d_gene: .; len: 15; abundance: many; j_gene: TRBJ1-3; v_gene: TRBV5-1; CDR3aa: CASSPLGQGGNTIYF; CDR3nt: TGCGCCAGCAGCCCACTGGGACAAGGAGGAAACACCATATATTTT
d_gene: .; len: 11; abundance: many; j_gene: TRBJ2-7; v_gene: TRBV10-2; CDR3aa: CASSVDHEQYF; CDR3nt: TGCGCCAGCAGTGTGGACCACGAGCAGTACTTC
d_gene: TRBD1; len: 16; abundance: many; j_gene: TRBJ2-3; v_gene: TRBV4-3; CDR3aa: CASSLRGGTSTDTQYF; CDR3nt: TGCGCCAGCAGCCTCAGAGGGGGCACAAGCACAGATACGCAGTATTTT
d_gene: TRBD2; len: 14; abundance: many; j_gene: TRBJ2-1; v_gene: TRBV9; CDR3aa: CASSGLAGLNEQFF; CDR3nt: TGTGCCAGCAGCGGACTAGCGGGATTGAATGAGCAGTTCTTC
d_gene: .; len: 14; abundance: many; j_gene: TRBJ1-1; v_gene: TRBV6-1; CDR3aa: CASSSGEMSTEAFF; CDR3nt: TGTGCCAGCAGTTCCGGGGAAATGAGCACTGAAGCTTTCTTT
d_gene: TRBD2; len: 15; abundance: many; j_gene: TRBJ2-3; v_gene: TRBV3-1; CDR3aa: CASSQGGGRADTQYF; CDR3nt: TGTGCCAGCAGCCAAGGAGGCGGGAGGGCAGATACGCAGTATTTT
d_gene: TRBD2; len: 14; abundance: many; j_gene: TRBJ2-2; v_gene: TRBV29-1; CDR3aa: CATTSGSVTGELFF; CDR3nt: TGCGCCACCACTAGCGGGAGTGTCACCGGGGAGCTGTTTTTT
d_gene: TRBD1; len: 13; abundance: many; j_gene: TRBJ1-2; v_gene: TRBV20-1; CDR3aa: CRGESDRAYGYTF; CDR3nt: TGCAGGGGGGAGTCGGACAGGGCCTATGGCTACACCTTC
d_gene: .; len: 14; abundance: many; j_gene: TRBJ2-7; v_gene: TRBV5-1; CDR3aa: CASSFLTEPYEQYF; CDR3nt: TGCGCCAGCAGCTTTCTGACAGAACCCTACGAGCAGTACTTC
d_gene: .; len: 15; abundance: many; j_gene: TRBJ1-2; v_gene: TRBV2; CDR3aa: CASSEEAVTGYGYTF; CDR3nt: TGTGCCAGCAGTGAAGAGGCGGTGACTGGGTATGGCTACACCTTC
d_gene: .; len: 15; abundance: many; j_gene: TRBJ2-2; v_gene: TRBV11-2; CDR3aa: CASSRTGSSTGELFF; CDR3nt: TGTGCCAGCAGCCGGACGGGCTCCTCCACCGGGGAGCTGTTTTTT
d_gene: .; len: 12; abundance: many; j_gene: TRBJ2-2; v_gene: TRBV29-1; CDR3aa: CSVQGDTGELFF; CDR3nt: TGCAGCGTACAGGGAGACACCGGGGAGCTGTTTTTT
d_gene: TRBD2; len: 16; abundance: many; j_gene: TRBJ2-5; v_gene: TRBV4-3; CDR3aa: CASSASWNGRDGTQYF; CDR3nt: TGCGCCAGCAGCGCATCCTGGAATGGGAGGGACGGGACCCAGTACTTC
d_gene: .; len: 12; abundance: many; j_gene: TRBJ2-7; v_gene: TRBV20-1; CDR3aa: CSARGTVDEQYF; CDR3nt: TGCAGTGCTAGAGGGACTGTAGACGAGCAGTACTTC
d_gene: TRBD2; len: 13; abundance: few; j_gene: TRBJ2-7; v_gene: TRBV4-1; CDR3aa: CASSPIRGDEQYF; CDR3nt: TGCGCCAGCAGCCCTATCCGGGGGGACGAGCAGTACTTC
d_gene: TRBD1; len: 15; abundance: .; j_gene: TRBJ2-7; v_gene: TRBV5-1; CDR3aa: CASSLGGTGTNEQYF; CDR3nt: TGCGCCAGCAGCTTGGGGGGGACAGGGACTAACGAGCAGTACTTC
d_gene: TRBD1; len: 15; abundance: many; j_gene: TRBJ2-7; v_gene: TRBV6-5; CDR3aa: CASRSGTGASYEQYF; CDR3nt: TGTGCCAGCAGATCTGGGACAGGGGCGTCCTACGAGCAGTACTTC
d_gene: .; len: 14; abundance: many; j_gene: TRBJ2-7; v_gene: TRBV7-2; CDR3aa: CASSLGRGAYEQYF; CDR3nt: TGTGCCAGCAGCTTAGGCAGGGGAGCCTACGAGCAGTACTTC
d_gene: .; len: 15; abundance: many; j_gene: TRBJ2-2; v_gene: TRBV5-8; CDR3aa: CASSLEQGGTGELFF; CDR3nt: TGTGCCAGCAGCTTGGAACAGGGCGGTACCGGGGAGCTGTTTTTT
d_gene: TRBD1; len: 14; abundance: many; j_gene: TRBJ2-5; v_gene: TRBV6-2/TRBV6-3; CDR3aa: CAIGGEGAQETQYF; CDR3nt: TGTGCCATCGGCGGTGAGGGGGCACAAGAGACCCAGTACTTC
d_gene: .; len: 14; abundance: many; j_gene: TRBJ1-3; v_gene: TRBV7-9; CDR3aa: CASSLEGSGNTIYF; CDR3nt: TGTGCCAGCAGCTTAGAGGGGAGTGGAAACACCATATATTTT
d_gene: TRBD2; len: 15; abundance: many; j_gene: TRBJ2-1; v_gene: TRBV20-1; CDR3aa: CSARSPTSGRPEQFF; CDR3nt: TGCAGTGCTAGATCGCCTACTAGCGGGAGACCTGAGCAGTTCTTC
d_gene: TRBD2; len: 14; abundance: many; j_gene: TRBJ2-3; v_gene: TRBV6-5; CDR3aa: CASSLAGGADTQYF; CDR3nt: TGTGCCAGCAGCCTAGCGGGAGGAGCAGATACGCAGTATTTT
d_gene: .; len: 16; abundance: many; j_gene: TRBJ2-4; v_gene: TRBV5-1; CDR3aa: CASSLVLGRAKNIQYF; CDR3nt: TGCGCCAGCAGCTTGGTCCTGGGGAGGGCCAAAAACATTCAGTACTTC
d_gene: TRBD1; len: 17; abundance: .; j_gene: TRBJ2-7; v_gene: TRBV5-1; CDR3aa: CASSPDARDRYSYEQYF; CDR3nt: TGCGCCAGCAGCCCGGACGCCCGGGACAGGTATTCCTACGAGCAGTACTTC
d_gene: TRBD2; len: 14; abundance: many; j_gene: TRBJ2-1; v_gene: TRBV28; CDR3aa: CASSFPSAGRGQFF; CDR3nt: TGTGCCAGCAGTTTCCCTAGCGCCGGGAGGGGGCAGTTCTTC
d_gene: TRBD2; len: 19; abundance: many; j_gene: TRBJ2-3; v_gene: TRBV18; CDR3aa: CASSPLTSGIAKTPDTQYF; CDR3nt: TGTGCCAGCTCACCCCTCACTAGCGGGATTGCGAAGACCCCAGATACGCAGTATTTT
d_gene: .; len: 16; abundance: many; j_gene: TRBJ2-5; v_gene: TRBV9; CDR3aa: CASSVTATPLQETQYF; CDR3nt: TGTGCCAGCAGCGTTACTGCCACCCCCCTACAAGAGACCCAGTACTTC
d_gene: .; len: 16; abundance: many; j_gene: TRBJ2-6; v_gene: TRBV9; CDR3aa: CASSPTEGPGANVLTF; CDR3nt: TGTGCCAGCAGCCCAACGGAGGGTCCTGGGGCCAACGTCCTGACTTTC
d_gene: .; len: 13; abundance: .; j_gene: TRBJ1-6; v_gene: TRBV7-6; CDR3aa: CASSLVGDSPLHF; CDR3nt: TGTGCCAGCAGCTTAGTGGGGGACTCACCCCTCCACTTT
d_gene: TRBD1; len: 13; abundance: many; j_gene: TRBJ1-2; v_gene: TRBV29-1; CDR3aa: CSVLGQGADGYTF; CDR3nt: TGCAGCGTCTTGGGACAGGGGGCAGATGGCTACACCTTC
d_gene: .; len: 13; abundance: few; j_gene: TRBJ2-1; v_gene: TRBV7-3; CDR3aa: CASSLHPSSEEFF; CDR3nt: TGTGCCAGCAGCCTACACCCCTCTAGCGAAGAGTTCTTC
d_gene: TRBD1; len: 14; abundance: many; j_gene: TRBJ2-1; v_gene: TRBV20-1; CDR3aa: CSARLSGGFNEQFF; CDR3nt: TGCAGTGCTAGATTGTCAGGGGGCTTCAATGAGCAGTTCTTC
d_gene: .; len: 15; abundance: few; j_gene: TRBJ2-3; v_gene: TRBV20-1; CDR3aa: CSARDRTVSTDTQYF; CDR3nt: TGCAGTGCTAGGGACCGGACTGTCAGCACAGATACGCAGTATTTT
d_gene: .; len: 14; abundance: many; j_gene: TRBJ1-1; v_gene: TRBV12-3/TRBV12-4; CDR3aa: CASSPHRGFTEAFF; CDR3nt: TGTGCCAGCAGTCCCCATAGAGGGTTTACTGAAGCTTTCTTT
d_gene: TRBD2; len: 13; abundance: many; j_gene: TRBJ2-7; v_gene: TRBV27; CDR3aa: CASSLGEGYEQYF; CDR3nt: TGTGCCAGCAGTTTGGGGGAGGGCTACGAGCAGTACTTC
d_gene: .; len: 14; abundance: many; j_gene: TRBJ2-7; v_gene: TRBV5-1; CDR3aa: CASSSYSSKTAQYF; CDR3nt: TGCGCCAGCAGCTCATACAGCTCTAAAACGGCGCAGTACTTC
d_gene: .; len: 13; abundance: .; j_gene: TRBJ2-1; v_gene: TRBV20-1; CDR3aa: CSAVSEIYNEQFF; CDR3nt: TGCAGTGCTGTTTCTGAGATCTACAATGAGCAGTTCTTC
d_gene: .; len: 15; abundance: .; j_gene: TRBJ2-3; v_gene: TRBV3-1; CDR3aa: CASSQGARVIRPQYF; CDR3nt: TGTGCCAGCAGCCAAGGAGCGAGAGTTATTAGGCCGCAGTATTTT
d_gene: TRBD1; len: 14; abundance: many; j_gene: TRBJ1-5; v_gene: TRBV7-6; CDR3aa: CASSPGTGDQPQHF; CDR3nt: TGTGCCAGCAGTCCCGGGACAGGGGATCAGCCCCAGCATTTT
d_gene: .; len: 17; abundance: medium-sized; j_gene: TRBJ2-1; v_gene: TRBV4-1; CDR3aa: CASSQESTLAGRDEQFF; CDR3nt: TGCGCCAGCAGCCAAGAATCTACCCTAGCAGGTCGGGATGAGCAGTTCTTC
d_gene: TRBD2; len: 15; abundance: many; j_gene: TRBJ2-1; v_gene: TRBV5-1; CDR3aa: CASSRTSVGGNEQFF; CDR3nt: TGCGCCAGCAGCCGGACTAGCGTGGGGGGCAATGAGCAGTTCTTC
d_gene: TRBD2; len: 18; abundance: many; j_gene: TRBJ2-5; v_gene: TRBV20-1; CDR3aa: CSARVMGLAGATQETQYF; CDR3nt: TGCAGTGCTAGAGTAATGGGACTAGCGGGAGCCACCCAAGAGACCCAGTACTTC